This T cell receptor (beta chain) derives from a study of blood T cells in healthy people across ages. Germline CDR1 is SGDLS and CDR2 is YYNGEE. This CDR3 has 15 amino acids. V was shortened by 0 bases and J by 1 base, with 10 bases between the two germline ends. Healthy Caucasian individuals from Russia aged about 6 to 100 served as donors. The draw of peripheral blood yielded about 9.4 milliliters from each donor. This clonotype was observed a few times. Together with a sample-barcoded 5' primer, a J-beta primer mix was included in a second PCR lasting about 7 to 11 cycles. TCRdb itself ran the 5' RACE reads through MiXCR, one entry per CDR3 protein. The sample has 700,000 to 900,000 distinct CDR3 sequences, 53% seen once.

The chain joins TRBV9 to TRBJ2-5; no clear D gene. The clonotype originates from a man older than 75 in good health. Material: blood. The CDR3 here is CASSVGLPLQETQYF. The CDR3 DNA reads TGTGCCAGCAGCGTAGGGCTACCGCTCCAAGAGACCCAGTACTTC. Using reference TRBV9 and TRBJ2-5 for the parts outside the CDR3, the full variable domain is DSGVTQTPKHLITATGQRVTLRCSPRSGDLSVYWYQQSLDQGLQFLIQYYNGEERAKGNILERFSAQQFPDLHSELNLSSLELGDSALYFCASSVGLPLQETQYFGPGTRLLVL.